The TCR beta chain described here comes from a study of CD8+CD57+ T cells in acquired aplastic anemia. Study at large: The mean DNA yield obtained from sorted CD4+ and CD8+ cells came to approximately 3 ug.

This CDR3 is built from 16 residues. Per the germline V gene, CDR1 is SGHTA and CDR2 is FQGNSA. Only patients with CD8+CD57+ cell expansion on flow cytometry were chosen for sequencing. Severe acquired aplastic anemia was diagnosed in all patients. Template material for TCR beta VDJ and CDR3 profiling consisted of genomic DNA. TCRdb processed the reads anew with MiXCR; each CDR3 protein has one entry. The table shows about 190,000 distinct CDR3 sequences, with nearly 50% occurring only once. A note on this clonotype: The junction differs from germline at one of its ends, possibly a read error.

Sequenced input: sorted CD4+, CD8+, or CD8+CD57+ T cells (not recorded which) from PBMCs. This sequence joins TRBV7-2 and TRBJ1-2; TRBD1 aligns across 8 bases. The sequence derives from a human donor with aplastic anemia. The DNA of the CDR3 is TGTGCCAGCAGCCTAACGGCAGGGGGCGCAGGCTATGGCTGCACCTTC. It translates to CASSLTAGGAGYGCTF.